This TCR beta chain was sequenced for a study of shared clonotypes between healthy human individuals. Clones were read by immunoSEQ multiplex PCR, and TCRdb kept only the in-frame ones, dropping some. The data hold 2 million to 3 million clones, with around nine tenths observed a single time. This TCR came from a man aged 18 to 35 in good health. Sequenced material: naive CD4+ T cells sorted from blood. Subset of the sample: CD45RA+ positively selected.

DNA of the CDR3: TGTGCCTGGAGAGCGCCTTCCTACGAGCAGTACTTC. Amino acid sequence: CAWRAPSYEQYF. The rearrangement links TRBV30 to TRBJ2-7; D uncertain. Germline V CDR1 and CDR2: GTSNPN, SVGIG (reference sequence). The V end lost 3 bases, the J end lost 1 base, and 7 bases lay between the germline ends. The CDR3 runs 12 residues.